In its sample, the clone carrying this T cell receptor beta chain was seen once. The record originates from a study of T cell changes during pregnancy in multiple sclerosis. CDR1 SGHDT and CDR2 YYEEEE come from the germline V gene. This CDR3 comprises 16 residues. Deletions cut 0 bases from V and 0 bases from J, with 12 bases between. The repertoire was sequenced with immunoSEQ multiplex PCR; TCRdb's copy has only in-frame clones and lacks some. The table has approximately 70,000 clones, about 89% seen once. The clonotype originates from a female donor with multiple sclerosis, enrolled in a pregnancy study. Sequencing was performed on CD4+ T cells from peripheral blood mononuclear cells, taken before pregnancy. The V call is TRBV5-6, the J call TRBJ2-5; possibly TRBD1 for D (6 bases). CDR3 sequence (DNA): TGTGCCAGCAGCTTGGCCGGGCAGGGGTACCAAGAGACCCAGTACTTC. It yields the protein CASSLAGQGYQETQYF.